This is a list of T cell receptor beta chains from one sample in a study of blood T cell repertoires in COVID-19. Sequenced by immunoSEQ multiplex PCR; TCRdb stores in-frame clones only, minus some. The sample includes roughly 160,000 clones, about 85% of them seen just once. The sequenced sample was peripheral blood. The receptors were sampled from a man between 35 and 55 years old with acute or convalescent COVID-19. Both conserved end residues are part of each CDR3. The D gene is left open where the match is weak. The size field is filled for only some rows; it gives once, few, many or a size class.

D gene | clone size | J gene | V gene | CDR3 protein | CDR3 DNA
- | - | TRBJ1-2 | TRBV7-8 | CASSSSGSSYGYTF | TGTGCCAGCAGCTCCTCCGGGAGCAGCTATGGCTACACCTTC
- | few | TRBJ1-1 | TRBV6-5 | CASSIQGNTEAFF | TGTGCCAGCAGTATACAGGGGAACACTGAAGCTTTCTTT
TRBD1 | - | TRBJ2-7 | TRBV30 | CAWSTPGGSYEQYF | TGTGCCTGGAGCACCCCAGGGGGCTCCTACGAGCAGTACTTC
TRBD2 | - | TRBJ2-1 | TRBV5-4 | CASSFTSGGASEQFF | TGTGCCAGCAGCTTTACTAGCGGGGGGGCGTCGGAGCAGTTCTTC
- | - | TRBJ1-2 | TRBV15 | CATSRDPSTNYGYTF | TGTGCCACCAGCAGAGACCCATCCACTAACTATGGCTACACCTTC
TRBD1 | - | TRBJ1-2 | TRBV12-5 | CASGLGQGVVYGYTF | TGTGCTAGTGGTCTCGGACAGGGAGTAGTCTATGGCTACACCTTC
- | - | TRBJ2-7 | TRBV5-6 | CASSDSGRPYEQYF | TGTGCCAGCAGCGACTCCGGCCGACCCTACGAGCAGTACTTC
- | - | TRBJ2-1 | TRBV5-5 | CASSLRDYNEQFF | TGTGCCAGCAGCCTCCGGGACTACAATGAGCAGTTCTTC
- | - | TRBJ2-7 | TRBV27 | CASSLSFREEQYF | TGTGCCAGCAGTTTATCATTCCGGGAGGAGCAGTACTTC
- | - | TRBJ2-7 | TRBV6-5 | CASSYSIRSSHEQYF | TGTGCCAGCAGTTACTCGATTAGGAGTTCCCACGAGCAGTACTTC
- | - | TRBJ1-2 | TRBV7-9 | CASSYWTNGYTF | TGTGCCAGCAGCTATTGGACAAACGGCTACACCTTC
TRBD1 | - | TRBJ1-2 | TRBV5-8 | CASSLKGRGAPNYGYTF | TGTGCCAGCAGCTTGAAGGGCAGGGGGGCCCCTAACTATGGCTACACCTTC
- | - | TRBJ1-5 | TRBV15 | CATSRDKFSQPQHF | TGTGCCACCAGCAGAGATAAATTCAGTCAGCCCCAGCATTTT
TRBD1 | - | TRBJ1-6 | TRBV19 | CASSMWTGQNSPLHF | TGTGCCAGTAGTATGTGGACAGGGCAGAATTCACCCCTCCACTTT
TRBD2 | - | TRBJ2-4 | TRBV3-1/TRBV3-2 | CASSQTSGGRGSKNIQYF | TGTGCCAGCAGCCAAACTAGCGGGGGCCGAGGCTCCAAAAACATTCAGTACTTC
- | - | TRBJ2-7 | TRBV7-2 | CASSLAWTAEQYF | TGTGCCAGCAGCCTAGCCTGGACAGCCGAGCAGTACTTC
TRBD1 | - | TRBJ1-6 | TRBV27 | CASSSDRGPLHF | TGTGCCAGCAGTTCCGACAGGGGACCCCTCCACTTT
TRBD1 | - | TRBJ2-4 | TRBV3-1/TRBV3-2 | CASSQVQGVLRNIQYF | TGTGCCAGCAGCCAAGTTCAGGGGGTGTTGAGAAACATTCAGTACTTC
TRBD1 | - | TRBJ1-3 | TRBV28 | CASSLGTGSGLSGNTIYF | TGTGCCAGCAGTTTAGGGACAGGTAGCGGGCTCTCTGGAAACACCATATATTTT
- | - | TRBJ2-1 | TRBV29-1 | CSALVREQFF | TGCAGCGCCCTGGTCCGGGAGCAGTTCTTC
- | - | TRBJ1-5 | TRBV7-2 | CASSLQENQPQHF | TGTGCCAGCAGTTTACAGGAAAATCAGCCCCAGCATTTT
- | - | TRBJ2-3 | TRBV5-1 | CASSLPGTDTQYF | TGCGCCAGCAGCTTGCCGGGCACAGATACGCAGTATTTT
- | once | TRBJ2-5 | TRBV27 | CASSLTALQTQYF | TGTGCCAGCAGTCTTACAGCACTGCAGACCCAGTACTTC
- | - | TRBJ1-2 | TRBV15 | CATSARTAFYGYTF | TGTGCCACCAGCGCCCGGACAGCATTCTATGGCTACACCTTC
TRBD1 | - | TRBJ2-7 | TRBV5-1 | CASSEQTGNYEQYF | TGCGCCAGCAGCGAACAGACAGGGAACTACGAGCAGTACTTC
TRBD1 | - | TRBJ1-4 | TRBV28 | CASSLMTGGNEKLFF | TGTGCCAGCAGTTTAATGACAGGGGGCAATGAAAAACTGTTTTTT
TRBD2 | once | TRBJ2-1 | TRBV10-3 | CAISLTSGPNNEQFF | TGTGCCATCAGTCTGACTAGCGGGCCTAACAATGAGCAGTTCTTC
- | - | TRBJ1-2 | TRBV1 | CTSSPPLGRTGGFYGYTF | TGCACCAGCAGCCCACCCTTGGGGAGAACAGGGGGCTTCTATGGCTACACCTTC
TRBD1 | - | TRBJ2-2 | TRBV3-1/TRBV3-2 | CASSQRTGLSGELFF | TGTGCCAGCAGCCAACGGACAGGGCTGAGCGGGGAGCTGTTTTTT
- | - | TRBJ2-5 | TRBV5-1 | CASSLATQETQYF | TGCGCCAGCAGCTTAGCTACCCAAGAGACCCAGTACTTC
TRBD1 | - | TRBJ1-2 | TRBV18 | CASLGDRLTNYGYTF | TGTGCCAGCTTGGGGGACAGGCTTACTAACTATGGCTACACCTTC
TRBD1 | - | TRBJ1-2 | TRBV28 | CASTNQGDYGYTF | TGTGCCAGCACTAATCAGGGGGACTATGGCTACACCTTC
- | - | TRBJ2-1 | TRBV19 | CASKEDSSSYNEQFF | TGTGCCAGTAAGGAGGACTCCAGCTCCTACAATGAGCAGTTCTTC
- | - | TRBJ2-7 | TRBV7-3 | CASSSQAGEQYF | TGTGCCAGCAGCTCTCAGGCGGGAGAGCAGTACTTC
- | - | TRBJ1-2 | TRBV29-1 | CSVEDQTGKGSGYTF | TGCAGCGTTGAAGATCAAACAGGGAAGGGCAGTGGCTACACCTTC
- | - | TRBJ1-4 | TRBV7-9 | CASSSTRANEKLFF | TGTGCCAGCAGCTCAACCCGGGCTAATGAAAAACTGTTTTTT
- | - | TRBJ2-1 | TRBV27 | CASRRIGVRAYNEQFF | TGTGCCAGCAGAAGAATCGGGGTTAGGGCCTACAATGAGCAGTTCTTC
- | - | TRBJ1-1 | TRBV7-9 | CASSLGPPGNTEAFF | TGTGCCAGCAGCTTAGGTCCCCCGGGGAACACTGAAGCTTTCTTT
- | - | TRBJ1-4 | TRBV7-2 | CASTAPGEEDEKLFF | TGTGCCAGCACCGCGCCGGGGGAGGAGGACGAAAAACTGTTTTTT
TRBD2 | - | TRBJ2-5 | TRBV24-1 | CATSDFGGGGETQYF | TGTGCCACCAGTGATTTCGGCGGGGGGGGAGAGACCCAGTACTTC
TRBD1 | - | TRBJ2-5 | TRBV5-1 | CASSKQGAQETQYF | TGCGCCAGCAGCAAGCAGGGGGCTCAAGAGACCCAGTACTTC
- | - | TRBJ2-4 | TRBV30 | CAWKGSGINIQYF | TGTGCCTGGAAGGGGTCAGGGATCAACATTCAGTACTTC
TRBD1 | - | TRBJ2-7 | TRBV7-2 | CASSSSLGQGIYEQYF | TGTGCCAGCAGCTCATCCTTGGGACAGGGGATCTACGAGCAGTACTTC
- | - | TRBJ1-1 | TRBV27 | CASSFAQQNTEAFF | TGTGCCAGCAGTTTTGCACAGCAGAACACTGAAGCTTTCTTT
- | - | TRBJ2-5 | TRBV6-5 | CASRRGETQYF | TGTGCCAGCAGGCGGGGAGAGACCCAGTACTTC
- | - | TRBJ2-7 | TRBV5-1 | CASSPTRRVQGVDEQYF | TGCGCCAGCAGCCCTACCCGGAGGGTGCAGGGCGTCGACGAGCAGTACTTC
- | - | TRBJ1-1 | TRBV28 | CASSLLGVGEAFF | TGTGCCAGCAGTTTATTAGGGGTGGGTGAAGCTTTCTTT
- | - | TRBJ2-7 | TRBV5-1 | CASSLPEVSSYEQYF | TGCGCCAGCAGCCTCCCGGAGGTTAGCTCCTACGAGCAGTACTTC
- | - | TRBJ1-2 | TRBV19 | CASYTSRMANYGYTF | TGTGCCAGTTACACCAGCAGGATGGCTAACTATGGCTACACCTTC
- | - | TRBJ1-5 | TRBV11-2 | CASSLDSRTTQHF | TGTGCCAGCAGCTTAGATTCGCGGACAACCCAGCATTTT
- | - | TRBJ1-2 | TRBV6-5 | CASTRGYDYGYTF | TGTGCCAGCACTAGGGGGTATGACTATGGCTACACCTTC
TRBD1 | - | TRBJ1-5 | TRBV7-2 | CASSLGRGLNQPQHF | TGTGCCAGCAGCTTAGGCAGGGGGCTGAATCAGCCCCAGCATTTT
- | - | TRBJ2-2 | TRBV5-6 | CASSPWGGHFTGELFF | TGTGCCAGCAGCCCCTGGGGGGGACACTTCACCGGGGAGCTGTTTTTT
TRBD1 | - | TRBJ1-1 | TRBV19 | CASSMGQGSTEAFF | TGTGCCAGTAGTATGGGACAGGGGTCCACTGAAGCTTTCTTT